The 27 T cell receptor beta chains given below trace back to one sample, sequenced in a study of T cells after yellow fever vaccination. TCRdb re-called the 5' RACE reads through MiXCR, storing one row per CDR3 protein. This sample carries a few hundred thousand distinct CDR3 sequences, 17% of them seen once, and the ten largest clones take 15% to 20%. The specimen comprised PBMCs, sampled around 5 days after the first yellow fever vaccination. All receptors come from a man between 18 and 29 years old who received the YFV17D yellow fever vaccine.

This clonotype was counted between two and nine times. The V gene is TRBV4-2, the J gene TRBJ1-1; TRBD1 matches at 9 bases. Germline CDR1 and CDR2: LGHNA and YNFKEQ. This CDR3 is built from 19 residues. V lost 4 bases to trimming and J lost 2 bases; unmatched junction nucleotides: 17. CDR3 sequence: CASSLGAGRDRASNTEAFF. CDR3 in DNA: TGTGCCAGCAGCCTCGGGGCCGGCCGGGACAGGGCTTCCAACACTGAAGCTTTCTTT.

In this sample, this clonotype turned up a few times. V usage is TRBV7-9 and J usage is TRBJ2-5; 8 nucleotides align to TRBD2. The CDR3 covers 13 residues. V was clipped by 6 bases and J by 4 bases; unmatched bases: 4. Germline V gene lookup returns CDR1 SEHNR and CDR2 FQNEAQ (reference sequence). The chain's CDR3 is CASRRGEIETQYF. The CDR3 DNA follows: TGTGCCAGCAGGCGGGGGGAGATAGAGACCCAGTACTTC.

This clonotype was seen only once. Germline is not matched at one junction end, which may reflect a read error. This chain joins TRBV20-1 and TRBJ2-7, with 13 bases matching TRBD2. Germline-derived CDR1 and CDR2 are DFQATT and SNEGSKA (reference sequence). This CDR3 has 15 amino acids. CDR3 nucleotides: TGCAGCGCTAGCCAGGGACTAGCGGGGTCCTACGAGCAGTACTTC. This codes for CSASQGLAGSYEQYF.

V and J are TRBV3-1 and TRBJ2-1, with a weak D call TRBD1 (6 bases). The germline gives CDR1 LGHDT, CDR2 YNNKEL (reference sequence). V lost 8 bases, J lost 2 bases, and 22 bases lay in between. The CDR3 has 17 residues. The CDR3 protein is CASCLRFTGTTYNEQFF. The CDR3 DNA follows: TGTGCCAGCTGCCTTCGTTTTACAGGGACGACCTACAATGAGCAGTTCTTC.

This clonotype has only a few counts. The chain uses TRBV12-3 or TRBV12-4 and TRBJ2-5, with D perhaps given as TRBD1 or TRBD2 (6 bases each). The CDR3 consists of 14 residues. V was pared by 8 bases and J by 1 base, with 14 bases between. CDR3 sequence (DNA): TGTGCCAGCGCCAACCGGGGGCCCCAAGAGACCCAGTACTTC. Its translation is CASANRGPQETQYF.

V and J are TRBV4-3 and TRBJ2-1; tentative D call: TRBD1 (6 bases). This CDR3 has 13 residues. Trimming stripped 3 bases from V and 7 bases from J, with 10 bases between. Germline V CDR1 and CDR2: LGHNA, YSLEER. DNA for the CDR3: TGCGCCAGCAGCCACCTCCAGGGGAATGAGCAGTTCTTC. This encodes CASSHLQGNEQFF.

This clonotype was seen once. The chain couples TRBV12-3 or TRBV12-4 to TRBJ2-1; 8 bases are shared with TRBD2. The CDR3 totals 17 residues. CDR3 protein: CTFSLGPGTRIGNEQFF. The DNA of the CDR3 is TGTACCTTCAGCTTGGGCCCTGGGACTAGAATAGGCAATGAGCAGTTCTTC.

The genes are TRBV20-1 and TRBJ1-2, with D unclear. The germline V gene has CDR1 DFQATT and CDR2 SNEGSKA (reference sequence). V gave up 7 bases and J gave up 7 bases, with 16 bases separating them. This CDR3 region has 12 residues. The CDR3 is CSVPRPLPGYTF. CDR3 DNA sequence: TGCAGTGTTCCACGACCGCTCCCTGGCTACACCTTC.

CDR3 region: CSARGGLVKPQHF. CDR3 sequence (DNA): TGCAGTGCTAGAGGGGGACTGGTTAAGCCCCAGCATTTT. The V gene is TRBV20-1, the J gene TRBJ1-5; D possibly corresponds to TRBD1 (5 bases). Looked up from germline, CDR1 is DFQATT and CDR2 is SNEGSKA (reference sequence). The CDR3 totals 13 residues. V lost 1 base and J 8 bases, leaving 12 bases between the germline ends.

This clonotype was detected ten times or more. The chain links TRBV20-1 to TRBJ1-1; 7 nucleotides line up with TRBD1. In germline, CDR1 is DFQATT, CDR2 SNEGSKA (reference sequence). V shed 7 bases, J shed 1 base, and the junction held 3 bases outside the gene matches. The CDR3 contains 12 residues. CDR3 coding DNA: TGCAGTGTTCGGACAGGGAACACTGAAGCTTTCTTT. Encoded protein: CSVRTGNTEAFF.

This clonotype has more than one count but fewer than ten. The V and J genes are TRBV6-6 and TRBJ2-7; D may be TRBD1 (5 bases). The V gene lost 11 bases and the J gene lost 3 bases, with 11 bases spanning the gap. Germline values: CDR1 MNHNY, CDR2 SVGAGI (reference sequence). This CDR3 spans 11 amino acids. As DNA, the CDR3 is TGTGCCGTGTGGGGCATCTACGAGCAGTACTTC. Encoded protein: CAVWGIYEQYF.

Concerning this clonotype itself: Relative to the germline gene, one junction end is altered; a read error may explain this. V is TRBV7-2 and J is TRBJ2-7; D may be TRBD1 (6 bases). CDR1 is SGHTA, CDR2 FQGNSA, per germline. The CDR3 runs 13 residues. In DNA form, the CDR3 reads TGTTCCAGCAGCTTAGGCAGGGGCTTCGAGCAGTACTTC. Translating it yields CSSSLGRGFEQYF.

The V and J genes are TRBV4-2 and TRBJ1-6, with D unresolved. Germline CDR1 and CDR2: LGHNA and YNFKEQ. The CDR3 runs 17 residues. Trimming took 3 bases from V and 5 from J, leaving 17 bases between them. The CDR3 DNA sequence: TGTGCCAGCAGCCAGAGACAAGGCTGGGGTCATAATTCACCCCTCCACTTT. Translated, it gives CASSQRQGWGHNSPLHF.

J is TRBJ2-2 and V is TRBV7-2, with D possibly matching TRBD2 (5 bases). The CDR3 totals 16 residues. The V gene lost 3 bases and the J gene lost 0 bases, with 11 bases spanning the gap. The germline V gene encodes CDR1 SGHTA and CDR2 FQGNSA. The CDR3 DNA reads as TGTGCCAGCAGCTTCAGGCCTAGCCCGAACACCGGGGAGCTGTTTTTT. It translates to CASSFRPSPNTGELFF.

Only a few counts were recorded for this clonotype. V usage is TRBV4-1 and J usage is TRBJ2-5; 11 nucleotides line up with TRBD2. The CDR3 runs to 16 residues. V was pared by 4 bases and J by 1 base, with 5 bases of the junction left unmatched. In germline, CDR1 is MGHRA, CDR2 YSYEKL. CDR3 sequence: CASSRTSGGSQETQYF. CDR3 in DNA: TGCGCCAGCAGCCGAACTAGCGGGGGATCCCAAGAGACCCAGTACTTC.

V and J are TRBV7-2 and TRBJ2-1; D uncertain. V was shortened by 2 bases and J by 3 bases, with 8 bases between the two germline ends. This CDR3 spans 14 amino acids. CDR1 SGHTA and CDR2 FQGNSA come from the germline V gene. The CDR3 region is CASSLRISYNEQFF. The CDR3 DNA reads TGTGCCAGCAGCTTACGGATCAGCTACAATGAGCAGTTCTTC.

The chain combines TRBV14 with TRBJ2-7, with 7 positions matching TRBD1. The CDR3 totals 17 residues. J lost 3 bases, V lost 0 bases, and 11 bases had no gene match. Germline V gene data show CDR1 as SGHDN and CDR2 as FVKESK. The CDR3 spells CASSQEKNRGLIYEQYV. For the CDR3, the DNA is TGTGCCAGCAGCCAAGAAAAGAACAGGGGCTTAATCTACGAGCAGTACGTC.

This clonotype appeared a few times. CDR3 loop: CASSVSTSGGALEQFF. The CDR3 nucleotides are TGTGCCAGCAGCGTATCGACTAGCGGGGGGGCTCTGGAGCAGTTCTTC. This chain joins TRBV9 and TRBJ2-1; 14 bases map to TRBD2. J gave up 10 bases and V 1 base, and 7 bases lay outside the gene matches. The CDR3 contains 16 residues. The germline V gene encodes CDR1 SGDLS and CDR2 YYNGEE.

This clonotype has just a few counts. V usage is TRBV24-1 and J usage is TRBJ1-1; no firm D call. V was shortened by 0 bases and J by 7 bases, with 2 bases between the two germline ends. Germline CDR1 reads KGHDR; CDR2 reads SFDVKD. The CDR3 is 11 amino acids. CDR3 in DNA: TGTGCCACCAGTGATTTGGGTGAAGCTTTCTTT. Translated, it gives CATSDLGEAFF.

This rearrangement joins TRBV10-3 to TRBJ2-3; no firm D call. Germline V gives CDR1 ENHRY, CDR2 SYGVKD. The ends were cut back, 6 bases at V and 2 bases at J, with 15 bases in the middle. The CDR3 is made up of 15 amino acids. In DNA form, the CDR3 reads TGTGCCATCAGGGGCTTTTCTGGTGACACAGATACGCAGTATTTT. This translates into CAIRGFSGDTDTQYF.

The sample holds a few counts of this clonotype. The V and J genes are TRBV6-2 or TRBV6-3 and TRBJ1-2; 9 bases match TRBD1. CDR1 is MNHEY and CDR2 is SVGEGT in the germline V gene. Trimming removed 5 bases from V and 3 bases from J; junction bases left unmatched: 7. This CDR3 region has 15 residues. The CDR3 nucleotides are TGTGCCAGCAGTAAACAGGGGGCGCTTGACTATGGCTACACCTTC. Translation: CASSKQGALDYGYTF.

This sequence joins TRBV28 and TRBJ2-7; 9 bases line up with TRBD2. The CDR3 has 16 amino acids. V trimming: 2 bases; J trimming: 5 bases; junction bases outside the gene matches: 10. CDR1 and CDR2 (germline): MDHEN, SYDVKM. CDR3 DNA: TGTGCCAGCAGTTTAGTGCGGGGGGGCCGATTGCACGAGCAGTACGTC. Its translation: CASSLVRGGRLHEQYV.

This clonotype was found once. The chain carries TRBV19 and TRBJ2-1; no definite D call. Trimming shortened V by 0 bases and J by 7 bases, and 10 bases separated the two germline ends. The CDR3 consists of 14 residues. Germline CDR1 and CDR2: LNHDA and SQIVND (reference sequence). The DNA of the CDR3 is TGTGCCAGTAGTATAGAGCCTCGCCCGAATGAGCAGTTCTTC. It encodes CASSIEPRPNEQFF.

This chain links TRBV5-1 with TRBJ2-1, with 12 bases fitting TRBD2. V lost 1 base and J lost 8; bases outside the gene matches: 10. The CDR3 is made up of 17 amino acids. In germline, CDR1 is SGHRS, CDR2 YFSETQ. For the CDR3, the DNA is TGCGCCAGCAGCTTGCGGACTAGCGGGGCTCAACTCCATGAGCAGTTCTTC. The encoded protein is CASSLRTSGAQLHEQFF.

This clonotype was detected many times. The CDR3 loop reads CASSYLGSGVETQYF. CDR3 coding DNA: TGTGCCAGCAGTTACCTCGGTAGCGGGGTGGAGACCCAGTACTTC. The chain uses TRBV6-5 and TRBJ2-5; 8 bases agree with TRBD2. This CDR3 contains 15 residues. V was clipped by 2 bases and J by 5 bases; unmatched bases: 7. The germline CDR1 and CDR2 sequences are MNHEY and SVGAGI.

This chain uses TRBV28 with TRBJ2-1; 13 bases are shared with TRBD2. Germline V gives CDR1 MDHEN, CDR2 SYDVKM. V lost 8 bases to trimming and J lost 3 bases; unmatched junction nucleotides: 10. There are 17 residues in the CDR3. CDR3 amino acids: CASGTTLAGGDYNEQFF. The CDR3 DNA follows: TGTGCCAGCGGAACAACACTAGCGGGGGGGGACTACAATGAGCAGTTCTTC.

Many counts were recorded for this clonotype. The chain joins TRBV12-3 or TRBV12-4 to TRBJ2-2; D is undetermined. This CDR3 is built from 15 residues. V lost 2 bases, J lost 3 bases, and 10 bases lay in between. CDR3 sequence (DNA): TGTGCCAGCAGTTTAAGGTCCGGGTACACCGGGGAGCTGTTTTTT. It yields the protein CASSLRSGYTGELFF.